This T cell receptor beta chain was identified in a study of OX40 agonist ivuxolimab in advanced cancers. Study background: Patients were treated with ivuxolimab, an agonistic anti-OX40 (CD134) antibody.

This CDR3 comprises 16 residues. Trimming cost V 1 base and J 5 bases; bases outside gene matches: 3. The germline V gene has CDR1 SGHTA and CDR2 FQGNSA. Data came from immunoSEQ multiplex PCR; TCRdb stores just in-frame clones and leaves some out. The sample shows tens of thousands of clones, roughly 81% of them seen only once. The source material was CD4+ or CD8+ T cells sorted from blood, sampled in a trial of the OX40 agonist ivuxolimab. This clonotype was sampled from an adult with an advanced solid tumor such as melanoma, head and neck, liver or kidney cancer. The V gene is TRBV7-2, the J gene TRBJ2-3; 13 bases are a match to TRBD2. The DNA for the CDR3 is TGTGCCAGCAGCTTAGGACTAGCGGGGGGCATAGATACGCAGTATTTT. Residues: CASSLGLAGGIDTQYF.